The rows below give T cell receptor beta chains drawn from one sample of a study of STAT5B mutations in CD4+ large granular lymphocyte leukemia. The repertoire was sequenced with immunoSEQ multiplex PCR; TCRdb's copy has only in-frame clones and lacks some. This sample yields fewer than 7,000 clones, of which 74% are seen a single time; 1.5% to 2% belongs to the top ten. Material: PBMCs. Source of these receptors: a woman aged 65 to 85 with CD4+ T-cell large granular lymphocyte leukemia. Each CDR3 is given with its conserved first and last residue. A D gene is named only where the DNA matches it firmly. Only some rows state a clone size, as once, few, many or a class for expanded clones.

>few|TRBD1|TRBJ1-1|TRBV6-5
CASSRQGDHTEAFF
TGTGCCAGCAGTCGACAGGGAGATCACACTGAAGCTTTCTTT
>-|-|TRBJ2-7|TRBV5-1
CASTREPTYEQYF
TGCGCCAGCACAAGGGAACCCACCTACGAGCAGTACTTC
>-|-|TRBJ2-7|TRBV28
CASSLSFFGTPLRYEQYF
TGTGCCAGCAGTTTGTCCTTCTTCGGGACTCCGCTTCGGTACGAGCAGTACTTC
>few|-|TRBJ2-3|TRBV5-4
CASSVASPDTQYF
TGTGCCAGCAGCGTGGCCAGCCCAGATACGCAGTATTTT
>-|-|TRBJ2-3|TRBV6-5
CASSLTHGLDTQYF
TGTGCCAGCAGTTTGACACACGGCCTAGATACGCAGTATTTT
>-|-|TRBJ1-4|TRBV5-3
CARSGSGLVGNEKLFF
TGTGCCAGAAGCGGGAGCGGGTTAGTGGGGAATGAAAAACTGTTTTTT
>-|TRBD2|TRBJ2-7|TRBV5-1
CASSDHSGTTYEQYF
TGCGCCAGCAGCGATCATAGCGGGACAACTTACGAGCAGTACTTC
>-|-|TRBJ2-7|TRBV27
CASSTYREQYF
TGTGCCAGCAGCACCTACAGAGAGCAGTACTTC
>-|-|TRBJ1-4|TRBV7-9
CASSPGEGRPNEKLFF
TGTGCCAGCAGCCCCGGTGAGGGTCGGCCTAATGAAAAACTGTTTTTT
>-|-|TRBJ1-5|TRBV7-6
CASSLLVSQPQHF
TGTGCCAGCTCCCTGCTCGTGAGTCAGCCCCAGCATTTT
>-|TRBD1|TRBJ2-7|TRBV18
CASSPSRGHEQYF
TGTGCCAGCTCACCTTCCAGGGGGCACGAGCAGTACTTC
>-|TRBD2|TRBJ2-3|TRBV2
CASSEDGGGGDTQYF
TGTGCCAGCAGTGAAGACGGGGGCGGGGGGGATACGCAGTATTTT
>medium-sized|-|TRBJ1-1|TRBV5-1
CASGGNTEAFF
TGCGCCAGCGGGGGGAACACTGAAGCTTTCTTT
>-|-|TRBJ1-1|TRBV23-1
CASSHGSDTEAFF
TGCGCCAGCAGTCACGGTTCGGACACTGAAGCTTTCTTT
>-|TRBD1|TRBJ2-4|TRBV5-4
CASSLGQGENIQYF
TGTGCCAGCAGCTTGGGGCAGGGGGAAAACATTCAGTACTTC
>-|TRBD2|TRBJ2-2|TRBV12-5
CASGLSRKGLAGETGELFF
TGTGCTAGTGGTTTGTCCAGGAAGGGACTAGCGGGGGAGACCGGGGAGCTGTTTTTT
>-|TRBD2|TRBJ2-5|TRBV7-3
CASSLKRGGQETQYF
TGTGCCAGCAGCTTAAAGCGGGGGGGGCAAGAGACCCAGTACTTC
>once|TRBD1|TRBJ2-2|TRBV10-3
CASDRGYGAGELFF
TGTGCCAGCGACAGGGGGTACGGCGCCGGGGAGCTGTTTTTT
>-|-|TRBJ1-4|TRBV30
CAWSRGLLSGEKLFF
TGTGCCTGGAGTAGGGGTCTTCTAAGCGGTGAAAAACTGTTTTTT
>-|TRBD1|TRBJ1-2|TRBV19
CASSIRQGHGYTF
TGTGCCAGTAGTATCCGACAGGGACATGGCTACACCTTC
>once|-|TRBJ2-1|TRBV5-1
CASSFGGLWNEQFF
TGCGCCAGCAGCTTCGGGGGGCTTTGGAATGAGCAGTTCTTC
>-|-|TRBJ2-2|TRBV5-1
CASSLQGIPNTGELFF
TGCGCCAGCAGCTTGCAGGGAATTCCGAACACCGGGGAGCTGTTTTTT
>-|-|TRBJ2-2|TRBV7-9
CASIPRGSGELFF
TGTGCCAGCATTCCGAGGGGATCCGGGGAGCTGTTTTTT
>-|TRBD2|TRBJ2-7|TRBV5-1
CASSSVRREGYEQYF
TGCGCCAGCAGTTCCGTCAGGCGGGAGGGATACGAGCAGTACTTC
>-|-|TRBJ2-1|TRBV7-9
CASNELKGGVSEQFF
TGTGCCAGCAACGAACTCAAGGGGGGGGTGAGTGAGCAGTTCTTC
>-|-|TRBJ1-2|TRBV7-9
CASSLAEGFGYTF
TGTGCCAGCAGCTTAGCGGAGGGGTTTGGCTACACCTTC
>-|-|TRBJ1-1|TRBV2
CASSDITGNTEAFF
TGTGCCAGCAGTGATATTACCGGGAACACTGAAGCTTTCTTT
>-|-|TRBJ1-4|TRBV28
CASAGSAEKLFF
TGTGCCAGCGCCGGGTCGGCTGAAAAACTGTTTTTT
>-|-|TRBJ2-7|TRBV27
CASGALWEQYF
TGTGCCAGCGGGGCCCTATGGGAGCAGTACTTC
>-|-|TRBJ2-5|TRBV7-6
CASSQAFRETQYF
TGTGCCAGCAGCCAGGCGTTCCGGGAGACCCAGTACTTC
>-|-|TRBJ2-5|TRBV7-8
CASGQEETQYF
TGTGCCAGCGGCCAGGAAGAGACCCAGTACTTC
>-|-|TRBJ1-2|TRBV18
CASSPLGSSNYGYTF
TGTGCCAGCTCACCCCTCGGCAGTTCTAACTATGGCTACACCTTC
>-|-|TRBJ1-2|TRBV20-1
CGGTSPYGYTF
TGCGGGGGCACCAGTCCCTACGGCTACACCTTC
>-|-|TRBJ2-3|TRBV27
CASSRQGKDTQYF
TGTGCCAGCAGTAGGCAGGGGAAGGATACGCAGTATTTT
>-|-|TRBJ1-1|TRBV15
CATSSHWGSSGNTEAFF
TGTGCCACCAGCAGCCATTGGGGCTCCTCTGGGAACACTGAAGCTTTCTTT
>-|TRBD1|TRBJ1-2|TRBV6-1
CASSWDRGNYGYTF
TGTGCCAGCAGCTGGGACAGGGGGAACTATGGCTACACCTTC
>-|TRBD2|TRBJ2-7|TRBV6-5
CASSSTGGTLGYEQYF
TGTGCCAGCAGTTCTACCGGGGGGACCCTGGGCTACGAGCAGTACTTC
>-|TRBD2|TRBJ2-5|TRBV2
CASSEALPASGRGETQYF
TGTGCCAGCAGTGAAGCGCTTCCCGCGAGCGGGAGAGGAGAGACCCAGTACTTC
>few|TRBD1|TRBJ1-2|TRBV7-3
CASSLGTGVGYTF
TGTGCCAGCAGCTTAGGGACAGGGGTTGGCTACACCTTC
>-|TRBD1|TRBJ2-5|TRBV7-2
CASSGWTGAYETQYF
TGTGCCAGCAGCGGTTGGACAGGGGCGTACGAGACCCAGTACTTC
>-|-|TRBJ1-2|TRBV7-9
CASSLAGDPYGYTF
TGTGCCAGCAGCTTAGCAGGGGACCCCTATGGCTACACCTTC
>-|-|TRBJ2-4|TRBV5-1
CASSLVRGPLAKNIQYF
TGCGCCAGCAGCTTGGTCCGAGGACCCCTAGCCAAAAACATTCAGTACTTC
>-|-|TRBJ1-3|TRBV6-5
CASSYSDSGNTIYF
TGTGCCAGCAGTTACTCGGACAGCGGAAACACCATATATTTT
>-|TRBD2|TRBJ2-5|TRBV7-9
CASSLAGRGAEETQYF
TGTGCCAGCAGCTTAGCCGGGAGGGGCGCGGAAGAGACCCAGTACTTC
>-|TRBD1|TRBJ1-1|TRBV28
CASSLWEDRGWAFF
TGTGCCAGCAGTTTATGGGAGGACAGGGGCTGGGCTTTCTTT
>-|-|TRBJ2-3|TRBV6-5
CASSRGEVTDTQYF
TGTGCCAGCAGTCGCGGAGAGGTGACAGATACGCAGTATTTT
>-|-|TRBJ2-5|TRBV29-1
CSVSMGETQYF
TGCAGCGTTTCTATGGGGGAGACCCAGTACTTC
>-|-|TRBJ1-3|TRBV4-2
CASSLTGSGNTIYF
TGTGCCAGCAGCCTCACAGGATCGGGAAACACCATATATTTT
>-|TRBD1|TRBJ1-6|TRBV7-6
CASSKKTGGNSPLHF
TGTGCCAGCAGCAAGAAAACAGGGGGTAATTCACCCCTCCACTTT
>-|-|TRBJ1-5|TRBV15
CATSRDSVGQYYSNQPQHF
TGTGCCACCAGCAGAGATTCTGTCGGACAGTACTATAGCAATCAGCCCCAGCATTTT
>-|-|TRBJ2-3|TRBV5-1
CASRSGTGTDTQYF
TGCGCCAGCAGAAGTGGGACCGGCACAGATACGCAGTATTTT
>-|-|TRBJ1-1|TRBV9
CASSVVTEAFF
TGTGCCAGCAGCGTAGTCACTGAAGCTTTCTTT
>-|-|TRBJ1-4|TRBV7-9
CASSLSQGKEKLFF
TGTGCCAGCAGCTTGTCGCAGGGTAAAGAAAAACTGTTTTTT
>-|-|TRBJ2-7|TRBV7-7
CASSLNRDYEQYF
TGTGCCAGCAGCTTGAATAGGGACTACGAGCAGTACTTC